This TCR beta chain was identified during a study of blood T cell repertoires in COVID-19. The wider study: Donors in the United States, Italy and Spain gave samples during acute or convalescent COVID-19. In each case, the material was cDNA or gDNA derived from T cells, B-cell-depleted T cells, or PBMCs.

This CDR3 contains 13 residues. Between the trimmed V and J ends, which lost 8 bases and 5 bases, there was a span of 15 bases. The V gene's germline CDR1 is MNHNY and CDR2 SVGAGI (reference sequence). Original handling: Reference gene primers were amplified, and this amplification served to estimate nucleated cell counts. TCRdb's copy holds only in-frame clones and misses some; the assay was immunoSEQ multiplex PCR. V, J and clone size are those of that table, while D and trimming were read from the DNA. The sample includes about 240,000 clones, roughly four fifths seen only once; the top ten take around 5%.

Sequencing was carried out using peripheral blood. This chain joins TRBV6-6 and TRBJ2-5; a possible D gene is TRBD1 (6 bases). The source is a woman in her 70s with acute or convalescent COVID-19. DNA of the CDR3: TGTGCCAGCGGGGGCCTCCCTTCGGAGACCCAGTACTTC. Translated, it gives CASGGLPSETQYF.